The source of this T cell receptor (beta chain) is a study of T cell changes during pregnancy in multiple sclerosis. The data were produced by immunoSEQ multiplex PCR, yet TCRdb's version contains in-frame clones alone and is incomplete. The sample has around 33,000 clones, over 85% seen once; the top ten hold 3.5% to 4%. CDR3 length equals 15 residues. Trimming removed 4 bases from V and 6 bases from J; junction bases left unmatched: 7. Germline CDR1 is SEHNR and CDR2 is FQNEAQ (reference sequence). This clonotype originated in a female donor with multiple sclerosis, enrolled in a pregnancy study. The source material was CD8+ T cells from peripheral blood mononuclear cells, sampled in the third trimester of pregnancy. The chain links TRBV7-9 to TRBJ1-5, with 9 bases aligning to TRBD1. CDR3 nucleotide sequence: TGTGCCAGCAGCTCCGGGACAGGGATGTCTCAGCCCCAGCATTTT. This translates into CASSSGTGMSQPQHF.